The clone carrying this T cell receptor beta chain was detected ten times or more. Researchers prepared the TCRbeta library using unique molecular identifiers, the study reports. One entry per CDR3 protein results from TCRdb running MiXCR on the PCR reads. There are some 150,000 distinct CDR3 sequences in the sample; roughly 8.8% occur only once, and approximately 18% lies in the top ten. The CDR3 contains 16 residues. Looked up from germline, CDR1 is SGHTA and CDR2 is FQGNSA. The V and J ends lost 4 bases and 2 bases, in that order; junction bases with no gene match: 9. This entry is derived from a study of T-cell reconstitution after alpha-beta-depleted transplantation in children.

The chain combines TRBV7-2 with TRBJ2-7, with 9 bases aligning to TRBD1. This sample comprised PBMCs, mostly from graft donor cells, obtained 180 days after TCRalphabeta/CD19-depleted stem cell transplant. The TCR comes from a female patient between 2 and 10 years old who had a stem cell transplant for congenital amegakaryocytic thrombocytopenia, so the T cells may come from the graft donor. CDR3 coding DNA: TGTGCCAGCAGCTACCGAATAGGGACAGGGCCCTACGAGCAGTACTTC. It specifies CASSYRIGTGPYEQYF.